The T cell receptor beta chain described here comes from a study of OX40 agonist ivuxolimab in advanced cancers. Study-wide background: The dose-escalation group included hepatocellular carcinoma, melanoma, renal cell carcinoma and head and neck cancer. Aged 23 to 79 with a mean of approximately 60 years, they were about 80% male.

Study results and limitations: The study found that CD8+ T cells averaged more expanded clones than CD4+.

CDR3 size: 15 residues. Germline lookup yields CDR1 SGHTA and CDR2 FQGNSA. Trimming pared 5 bases from V and 2 bases from J, leaving 12 bases between. Generated by immunoSEQ multiplex PCR, the TCRdb table keeps only in-frame clones and is missing some. The data contain tens of thousands of clones, around 81% of them singletons. As concerns this clone: Its target is not known.

Exclusion of a patient followed from autoimmune disease history or systemic immunosuppression. This specimen consisted of CD4+ or CD8+ T cells sorted from blood, obtained in a trial of the OX40 agonist ivuxolimab. The receptor comes from an adult with an advanced solid tumor such as melanoma, head and neck, liver or kidney cancer. This rearrangement joins TRBV7-2 to TRBJ2-2; D is perhaps TRBD2 (6 bases). The DNA of the CDR3 is TGTGCCAGCAGCGCCTCCGGGACTAACACCGGGGAGCTGTTTTTT. Translated, it gives CASSASGTNTGELFF. The full variable domain, completed using reference TRBV7-2 and TRBJ2-2, is GAGVSQSPSNKVTEKGKDVELRCDPISGHTALYWYRQSLGQGLEFLIYFQGNSAPDKSGLPSDRFSAERTGGSVSTLTIQRTQQEDSAVYLCASSASGTNTGELFFGEGSRLTVL.